The sequence of this T cell receptor (beta chain) was determined in a study of T cells in tuberculosis. Data came from immunoSEQ multiplex PCR; TCRdb stores just in-frame clones and leaves some out. In the table there are tens of thousands of clones, approximately 93% of which are singletons. V was clipped by 1 base and J by 3 bases, with 5 bases between them. The CDR3 is 13 amino acids. In germline, CDR1 is SEHNR, CDR2 FQNEAQ (reference sequence). The chain carries TRBV7-9 and TRBJ2-3; D gene ambiguous. The receptor was isolated from a donor aged 10-35 years with latent tuberculosis or without tuberculosis infection. Sequenced input: PBMCs. CDR3 sequence (DNA): TGTGCCAGCAGCTTAGGCAGAACAGATACGCAGTATTTT. Protein: CASSLGRTDTQYF.